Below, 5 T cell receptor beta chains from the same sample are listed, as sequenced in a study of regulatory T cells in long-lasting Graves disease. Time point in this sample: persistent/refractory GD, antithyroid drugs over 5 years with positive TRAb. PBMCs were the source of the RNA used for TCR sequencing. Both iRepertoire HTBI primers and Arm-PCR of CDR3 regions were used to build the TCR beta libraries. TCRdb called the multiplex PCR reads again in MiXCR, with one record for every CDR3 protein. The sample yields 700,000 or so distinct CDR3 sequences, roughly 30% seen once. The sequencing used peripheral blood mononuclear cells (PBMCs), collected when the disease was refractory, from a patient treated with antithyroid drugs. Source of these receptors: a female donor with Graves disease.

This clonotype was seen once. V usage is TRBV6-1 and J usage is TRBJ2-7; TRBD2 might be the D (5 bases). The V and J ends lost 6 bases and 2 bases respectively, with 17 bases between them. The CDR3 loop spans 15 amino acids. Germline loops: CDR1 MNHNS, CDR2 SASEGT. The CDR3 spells CASSPHPEATYEQYF. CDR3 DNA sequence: TGTGCCAGCAGCCCTCACCCGGAGGCAACCTACGAGCAGTACTTC.

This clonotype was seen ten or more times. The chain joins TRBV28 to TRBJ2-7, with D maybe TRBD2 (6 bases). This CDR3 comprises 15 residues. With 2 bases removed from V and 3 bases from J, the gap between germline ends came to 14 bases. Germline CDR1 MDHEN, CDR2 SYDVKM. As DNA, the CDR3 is TGTGCCAGCAGTTTAAGTCGAGCGGGCGTCTACGAGCAGTACTTC. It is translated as CASSLSRAGVYEQYF. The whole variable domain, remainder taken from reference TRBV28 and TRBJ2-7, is DVKVTQSSRYLVKRTGEKVFLECVQDMDHENMFWYRQDPGLGLRLIYFSYDVKMKEKGDIPEGYSVSREKKERFSLILESASTNQTSMYLCASSLSRAGVYEQYFGPGTRLTVT.

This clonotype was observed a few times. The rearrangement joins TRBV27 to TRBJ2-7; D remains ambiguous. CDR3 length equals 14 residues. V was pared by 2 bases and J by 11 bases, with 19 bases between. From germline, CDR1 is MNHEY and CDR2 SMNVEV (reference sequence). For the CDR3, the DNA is TGTGCCAGCAGTTTAACGGCCTTCCCAAGTTCGGAGTACTTC. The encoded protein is CASSLTAFPSSEYF.

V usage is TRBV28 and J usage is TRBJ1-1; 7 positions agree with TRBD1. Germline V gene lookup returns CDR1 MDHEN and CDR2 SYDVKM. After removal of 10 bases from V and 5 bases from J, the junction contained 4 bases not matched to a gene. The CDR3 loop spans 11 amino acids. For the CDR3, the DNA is TGTGCCACACTCAGGGGGACTGAAGCTTTCTTT. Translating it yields CATLRGTEAFF.

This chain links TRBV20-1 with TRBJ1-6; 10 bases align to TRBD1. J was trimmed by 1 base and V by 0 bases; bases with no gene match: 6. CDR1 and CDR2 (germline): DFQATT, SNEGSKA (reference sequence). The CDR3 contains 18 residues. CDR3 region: CSARDRDRGPSYNSPLHF. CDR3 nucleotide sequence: TGCAGTGCTAGAGATCGGGACAGGGGCCCATCCTATAATTCACCCCTCCACTTT.